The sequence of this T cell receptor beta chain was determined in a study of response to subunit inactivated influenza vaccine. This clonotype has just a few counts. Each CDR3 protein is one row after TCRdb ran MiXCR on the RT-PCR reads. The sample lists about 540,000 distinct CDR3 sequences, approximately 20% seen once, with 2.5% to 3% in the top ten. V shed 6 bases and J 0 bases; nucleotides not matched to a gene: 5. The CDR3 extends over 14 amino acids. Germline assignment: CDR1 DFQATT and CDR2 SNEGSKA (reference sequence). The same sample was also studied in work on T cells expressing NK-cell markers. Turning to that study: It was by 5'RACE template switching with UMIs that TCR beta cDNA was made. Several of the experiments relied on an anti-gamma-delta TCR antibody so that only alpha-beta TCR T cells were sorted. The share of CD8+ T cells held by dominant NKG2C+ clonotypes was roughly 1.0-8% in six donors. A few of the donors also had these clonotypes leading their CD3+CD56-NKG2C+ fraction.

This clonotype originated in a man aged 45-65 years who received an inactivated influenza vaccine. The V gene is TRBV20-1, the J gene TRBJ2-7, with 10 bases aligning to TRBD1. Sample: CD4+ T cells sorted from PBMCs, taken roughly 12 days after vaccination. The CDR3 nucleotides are TGCAGTGCCTCCGGGACAGGGGACTCCTACGAGCAGTACTTC. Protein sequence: CSASGTGDSYEQYF.